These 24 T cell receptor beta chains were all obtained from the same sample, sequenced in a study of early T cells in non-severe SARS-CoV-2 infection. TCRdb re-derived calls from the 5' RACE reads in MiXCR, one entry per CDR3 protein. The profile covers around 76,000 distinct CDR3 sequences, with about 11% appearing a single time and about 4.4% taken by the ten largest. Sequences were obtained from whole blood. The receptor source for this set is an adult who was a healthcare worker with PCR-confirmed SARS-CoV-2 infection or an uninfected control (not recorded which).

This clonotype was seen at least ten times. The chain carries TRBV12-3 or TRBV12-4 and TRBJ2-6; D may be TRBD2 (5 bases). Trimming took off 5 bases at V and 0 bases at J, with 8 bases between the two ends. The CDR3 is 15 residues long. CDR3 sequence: CASSPGISGANVLTF. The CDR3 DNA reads TGTGCCAGCAGTCCCGGGATCTCTGGGGCCAACGTCCTGACTTTC.

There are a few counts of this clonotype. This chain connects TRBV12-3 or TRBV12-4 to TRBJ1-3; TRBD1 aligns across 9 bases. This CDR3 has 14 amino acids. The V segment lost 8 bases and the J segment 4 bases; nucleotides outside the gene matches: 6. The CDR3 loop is CASRTGGKGNTIYF. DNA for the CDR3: TGTGCCAGCCGAACAGGGGGCAAAGGAAACACCATATATTTT.

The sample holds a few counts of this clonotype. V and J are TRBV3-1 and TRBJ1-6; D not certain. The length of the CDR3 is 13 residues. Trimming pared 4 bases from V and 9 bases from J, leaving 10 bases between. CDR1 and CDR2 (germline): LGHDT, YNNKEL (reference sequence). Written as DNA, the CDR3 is TGTGCCAGCAGCCGAGAGGTCCGTTCACCCCTCCACTTT. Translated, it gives CASSREVRSPLHF.

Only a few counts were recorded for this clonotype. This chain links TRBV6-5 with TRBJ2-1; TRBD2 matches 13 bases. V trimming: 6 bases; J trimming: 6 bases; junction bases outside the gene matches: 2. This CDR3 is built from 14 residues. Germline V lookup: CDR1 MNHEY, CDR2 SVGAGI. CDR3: CASRRTSGGNEQFF. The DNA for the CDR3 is TGTGCCAGCAGACGGACTAGCGGGGGCAATGAGCAGTTCTTC.

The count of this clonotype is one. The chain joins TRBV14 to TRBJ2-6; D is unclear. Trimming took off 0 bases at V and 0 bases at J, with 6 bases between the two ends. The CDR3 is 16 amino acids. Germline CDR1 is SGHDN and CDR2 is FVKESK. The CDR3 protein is CASSQETPSGANVLTF. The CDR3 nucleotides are TGTGCCAGCAGCCAAGAAACCCCCTCTGGGGCCAACGTCCTGACTTTC. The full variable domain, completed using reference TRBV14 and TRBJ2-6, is EAGVTQFPSHSVIEKGQTVTLRCDPISGHDNLYWYRRVMGKEIKFLLHFVKESKQDESGMPNNRFLAERTGGTYSTLKVQPAELEDSGVYFCASSQETPSGANVLTFGAGSRLTVL.

In nucleotides, the CDR3 is TGCGCCAGCAGCCACACCCTAGCGGGGGGCCGAACAGATACGCAGTATTTT. It codes for CASSHTLAGGRTDTQYF. V gene TRBV4-1 combines with J gene TRBJ2-3, with 11 bases aligning to TRBD2. Germline lookup yields CDR1 MGHRA and CDR2 YSYEKL. With 3 bases clipped from V and 3 bases from J, the junction kept 8 bases outside the gene matches. The CDR3 runs to 17 residues.

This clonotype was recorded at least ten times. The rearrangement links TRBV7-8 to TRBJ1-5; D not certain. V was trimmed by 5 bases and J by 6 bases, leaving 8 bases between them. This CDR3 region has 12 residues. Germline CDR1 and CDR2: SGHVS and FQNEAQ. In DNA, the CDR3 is TGTGCCAGCAGCCTTCTCAGTCAGCCCCAGCATTTT. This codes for CASSLLSQPQHF.

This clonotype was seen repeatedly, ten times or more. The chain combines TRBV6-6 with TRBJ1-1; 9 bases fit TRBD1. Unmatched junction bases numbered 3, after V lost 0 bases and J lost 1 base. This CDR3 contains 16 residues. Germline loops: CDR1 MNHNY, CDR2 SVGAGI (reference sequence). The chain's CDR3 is CASSYSKGQGNTEAFF. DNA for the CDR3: TGTGCCAGCAGTTACTCCAAGGGACAGGGGAACACTGAAGCTTTCTTT.

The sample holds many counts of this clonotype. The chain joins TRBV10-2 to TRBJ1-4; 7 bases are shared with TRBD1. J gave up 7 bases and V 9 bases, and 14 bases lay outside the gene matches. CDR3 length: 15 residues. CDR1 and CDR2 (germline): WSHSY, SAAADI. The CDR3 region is CASTEDQGEGEKLFF. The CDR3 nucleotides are TGCGCCAGTACAGAAGACCAGGGGGAAGGTGAAAAACTGTTTTTT.

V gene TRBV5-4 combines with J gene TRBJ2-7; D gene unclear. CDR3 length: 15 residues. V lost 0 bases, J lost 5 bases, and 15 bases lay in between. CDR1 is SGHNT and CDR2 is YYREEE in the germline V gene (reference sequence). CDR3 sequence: CASSLGVSRDHEQYF. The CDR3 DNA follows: TGTGCCAGCAGCTTGGGGGTAAGCCGAGACCACGAGCAGTACTTC.

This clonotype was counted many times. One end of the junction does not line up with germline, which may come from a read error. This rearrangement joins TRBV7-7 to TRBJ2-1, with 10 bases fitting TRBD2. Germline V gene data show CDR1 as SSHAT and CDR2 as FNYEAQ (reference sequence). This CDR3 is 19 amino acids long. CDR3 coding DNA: TGTGCTAGCAGCTCCCTGGGAGAACTAGCGGGGAGCTCCTACAATGAGCAGTTCTTC. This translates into CASSSLGELAGSSYNEQFF.

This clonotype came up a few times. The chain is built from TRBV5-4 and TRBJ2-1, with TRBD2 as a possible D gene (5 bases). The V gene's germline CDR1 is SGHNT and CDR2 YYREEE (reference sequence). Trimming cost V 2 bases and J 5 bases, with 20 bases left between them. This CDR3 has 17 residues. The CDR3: CASSFPPTGPGNNEQFF. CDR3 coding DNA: TGTGCCAGCAGCTTTCCCCCGACCGGGCCGGGGAACAATGAGCAGTTCTTC.

CDR3 in DNA: TGTGCCACCAGCAGAGGGACAGGATCAACTAATGAAAAACTGTTTTTT. This gives the protein CATSRGTGSTNEKLFF. The chain carries TRBV15 and TRBJ1-4, with 7 bases aligning to TRBD1. Germline loops: CDR1 LNHNV, CDR2 YYDKDF (reference sequence). The CDR3 length is 16 residues. Trimming cost V 1 base and J 0 bases; bases outside gene matches: 2.

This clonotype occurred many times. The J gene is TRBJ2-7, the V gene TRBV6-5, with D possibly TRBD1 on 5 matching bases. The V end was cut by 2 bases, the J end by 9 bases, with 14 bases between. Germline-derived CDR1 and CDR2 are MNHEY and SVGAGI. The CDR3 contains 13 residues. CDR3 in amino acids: CASSYTAGNGQYF. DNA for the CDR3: TGTGCCAGCAGTTACACAGCAGGGAACGGGCAGTACTTC.

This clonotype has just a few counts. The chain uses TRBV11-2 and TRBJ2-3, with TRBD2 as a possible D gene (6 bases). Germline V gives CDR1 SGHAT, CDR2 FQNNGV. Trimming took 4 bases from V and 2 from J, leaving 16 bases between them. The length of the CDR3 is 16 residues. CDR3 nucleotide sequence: TGTGCCAGCAGCTCCACTTTAGCGGTCTCCACAGATACGCAGTATTTT. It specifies CASSSTLAVSTDTQYF.

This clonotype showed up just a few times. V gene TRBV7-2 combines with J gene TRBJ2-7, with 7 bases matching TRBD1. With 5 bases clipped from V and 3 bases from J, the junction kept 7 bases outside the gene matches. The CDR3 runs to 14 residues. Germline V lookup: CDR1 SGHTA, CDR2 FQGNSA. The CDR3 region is CASSVDRAIYEQYF. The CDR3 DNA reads TGTGCCAGCAGCGTCGACAGGGCGATCTACGAGCAGTACTTC.

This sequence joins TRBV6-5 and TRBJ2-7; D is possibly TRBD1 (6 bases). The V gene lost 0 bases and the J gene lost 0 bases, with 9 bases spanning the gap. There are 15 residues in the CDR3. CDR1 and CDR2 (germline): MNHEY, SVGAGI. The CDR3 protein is CASSYSVGGSYEQYF. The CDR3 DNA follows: TGTGCCAGCAGTTACTCGGTAGGGGGCTCCTACGAGCAGTACTTC.

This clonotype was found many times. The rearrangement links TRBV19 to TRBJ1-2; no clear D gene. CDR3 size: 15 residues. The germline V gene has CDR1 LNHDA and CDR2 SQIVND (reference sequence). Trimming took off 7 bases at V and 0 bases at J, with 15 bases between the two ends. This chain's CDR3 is CASTPLGNSNYGYTF. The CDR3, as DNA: TGTGCCAGTACCCCCCTAGGGAACTCTAACTATGGCTACACCTTC.

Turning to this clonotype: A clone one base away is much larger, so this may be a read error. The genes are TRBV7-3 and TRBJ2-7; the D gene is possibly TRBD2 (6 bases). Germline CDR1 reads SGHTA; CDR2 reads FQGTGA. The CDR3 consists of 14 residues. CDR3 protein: CVSSPGGGPTEQYF. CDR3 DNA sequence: TGTGTCAGCAGCCCCGGGGGAGGCCCTACCGAGCAGTACTTC.

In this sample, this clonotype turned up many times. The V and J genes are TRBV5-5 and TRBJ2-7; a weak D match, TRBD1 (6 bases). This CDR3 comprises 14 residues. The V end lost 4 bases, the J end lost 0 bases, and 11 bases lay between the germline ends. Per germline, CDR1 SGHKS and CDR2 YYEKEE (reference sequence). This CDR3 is CASSLGQGSYEQYF. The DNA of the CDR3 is TGTGCCAGCAGCCTGGGACAAGGCTCCTACGAGCAGTACTTC.

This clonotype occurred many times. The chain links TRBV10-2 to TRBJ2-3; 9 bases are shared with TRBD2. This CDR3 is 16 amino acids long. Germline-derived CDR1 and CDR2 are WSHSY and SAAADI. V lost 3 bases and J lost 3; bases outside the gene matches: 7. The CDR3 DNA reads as TGCGCCAGCAGTGACTTAGCGGGGGTTGGAACAGATACGCAGTATTTT. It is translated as CASSDLAGVGTDTQYF.

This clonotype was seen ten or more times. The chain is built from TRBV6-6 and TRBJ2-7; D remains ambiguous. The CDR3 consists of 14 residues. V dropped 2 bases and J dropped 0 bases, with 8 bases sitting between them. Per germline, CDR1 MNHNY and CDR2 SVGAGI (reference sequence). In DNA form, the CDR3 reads TGTGCCAGCAGTTACGAGAAGAGCTCCTACGAGCAGTACTTC. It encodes CASSYEKSSYEQYF.

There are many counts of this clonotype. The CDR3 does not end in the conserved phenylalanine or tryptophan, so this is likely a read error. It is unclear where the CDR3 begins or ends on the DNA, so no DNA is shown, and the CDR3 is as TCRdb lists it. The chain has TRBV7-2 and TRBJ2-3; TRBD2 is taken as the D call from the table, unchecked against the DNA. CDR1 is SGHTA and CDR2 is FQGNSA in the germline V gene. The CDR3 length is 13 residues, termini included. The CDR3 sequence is CASSLRRGLAGDL.

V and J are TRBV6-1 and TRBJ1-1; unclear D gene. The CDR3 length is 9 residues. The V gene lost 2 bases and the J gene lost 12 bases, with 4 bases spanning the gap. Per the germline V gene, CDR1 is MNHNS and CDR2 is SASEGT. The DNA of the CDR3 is TGTGCCAGCAGTGAATGGTCTTTCTTT. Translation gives CASSEWSFF.